The sequence of this T cell receptor beta chain was determined in a study of cytomegalovirus exposure and HLA in healthy donors. The CDR3 is made up of 14 amino acids. Germline V gene lookup returns CDR1 SEHNR and CDR2 FQNEAQ (reference sequence). Trimming removed 3 bases from V and 7 bases from J, with 13 bases in between. This table comes from immunoSEQ multiplex PCR, and its TCRdb copy is limited to in-frame clones, with some not included. Of over 80,000 clones in the sample, about 85% were seen once. This rearrangement joins TRBV7-9 to TRBJ2-1; possibly TRBD2 for D (5 bases). The sequence was obtained from a man aged 18 to 35 in good health and CMV-seropositive. The source material was PBMCs. CDR3 in DNA: TGTGCCAGCAGCTTCCCTGACCGAGGGAATGAGCAGTTCTTC. Translation gives CASSFPDRGNEQFF.